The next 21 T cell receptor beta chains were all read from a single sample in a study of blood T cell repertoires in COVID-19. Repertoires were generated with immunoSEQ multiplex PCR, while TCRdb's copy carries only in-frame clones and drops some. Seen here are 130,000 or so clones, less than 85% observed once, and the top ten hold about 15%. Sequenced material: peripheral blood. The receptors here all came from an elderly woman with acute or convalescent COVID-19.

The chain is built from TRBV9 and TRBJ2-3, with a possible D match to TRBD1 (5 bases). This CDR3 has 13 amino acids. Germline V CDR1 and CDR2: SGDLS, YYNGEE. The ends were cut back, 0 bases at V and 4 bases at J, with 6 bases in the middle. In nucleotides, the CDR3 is TGTGCCAGCAGCGTAGGGGGCCCAGATACGCAGTATTTT. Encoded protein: CASSVGGPDTQYF.

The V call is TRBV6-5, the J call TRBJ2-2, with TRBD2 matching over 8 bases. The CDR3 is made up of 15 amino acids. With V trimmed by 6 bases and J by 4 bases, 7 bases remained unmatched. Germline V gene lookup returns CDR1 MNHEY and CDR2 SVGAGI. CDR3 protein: CASRGTAGATGELFF. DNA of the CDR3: TGTGCCAGCAGAGGAACAGCGGGAGCCACCGGGGAGCTGTTTTTT.

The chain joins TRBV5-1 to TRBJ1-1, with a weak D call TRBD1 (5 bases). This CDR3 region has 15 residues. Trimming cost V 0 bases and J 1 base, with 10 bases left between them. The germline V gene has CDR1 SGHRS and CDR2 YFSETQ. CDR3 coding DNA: TGCGCCAGCAGCTTGGCCGGCAGGGCGAACACTGAAGCTTTCTTT. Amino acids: CASSLAGRANTEAFF.

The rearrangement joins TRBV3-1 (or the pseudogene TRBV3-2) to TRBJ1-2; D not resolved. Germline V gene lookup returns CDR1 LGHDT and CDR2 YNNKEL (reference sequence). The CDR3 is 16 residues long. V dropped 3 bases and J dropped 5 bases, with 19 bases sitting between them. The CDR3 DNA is TGTGCCAGCAGCCATGAGCAGGTTCCCAGCCAATATGGCTACACCTTC. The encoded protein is CASSHEQVPSQYGYTF.

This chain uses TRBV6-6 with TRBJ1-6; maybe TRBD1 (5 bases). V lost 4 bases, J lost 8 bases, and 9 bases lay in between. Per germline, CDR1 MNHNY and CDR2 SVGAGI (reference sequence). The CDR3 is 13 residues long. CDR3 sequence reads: CASSSVRDSPLHF. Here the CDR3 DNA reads TGTGCCAGCAGTTCCGTCAGGGATTCACCCCTCCACTTT.

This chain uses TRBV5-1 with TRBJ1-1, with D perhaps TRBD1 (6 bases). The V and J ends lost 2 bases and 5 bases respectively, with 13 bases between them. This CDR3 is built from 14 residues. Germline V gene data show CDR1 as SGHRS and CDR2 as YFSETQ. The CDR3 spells CASSLQGRETEAFF. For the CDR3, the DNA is TGCGCCAGCAGCTTACAGGGAAGAGAGACTGAAGCTTTCTTT.

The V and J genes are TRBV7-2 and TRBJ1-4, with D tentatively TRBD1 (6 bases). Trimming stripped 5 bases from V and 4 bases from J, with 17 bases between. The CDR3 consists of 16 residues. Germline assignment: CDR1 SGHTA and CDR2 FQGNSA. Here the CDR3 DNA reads TGTGCCAGCAGCGAAGACTGGACAGCGAGTAATGAAAAACTGTTTTTT. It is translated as CASSEDWTASNEKLFF.

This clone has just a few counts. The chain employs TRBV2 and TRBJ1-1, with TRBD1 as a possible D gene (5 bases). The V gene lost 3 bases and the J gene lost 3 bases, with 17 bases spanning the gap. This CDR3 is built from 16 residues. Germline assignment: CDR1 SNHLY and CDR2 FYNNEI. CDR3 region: CASSDAGGDWDTEAFF. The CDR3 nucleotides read TGTGCCAGCAGTGATGCGGGGGGGGACTGGGACACTGAAGCTTTCTTT.

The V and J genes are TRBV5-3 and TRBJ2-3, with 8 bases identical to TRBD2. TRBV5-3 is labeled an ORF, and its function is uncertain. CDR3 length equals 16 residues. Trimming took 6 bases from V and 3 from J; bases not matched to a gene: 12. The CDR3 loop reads CARNGAGGFHTDTQYF. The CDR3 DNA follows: TGTGCCAGAAATGGGGCGGGGGGCTTTCATACAGATACGCAGTATTTT.

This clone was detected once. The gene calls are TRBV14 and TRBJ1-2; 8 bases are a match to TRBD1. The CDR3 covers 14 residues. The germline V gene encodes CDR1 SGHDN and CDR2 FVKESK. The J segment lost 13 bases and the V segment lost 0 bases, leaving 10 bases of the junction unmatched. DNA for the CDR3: TGTGCCAGCAGCCAAGAGGACAGGGTGCTAGTCGGCACCTTC. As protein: CASSQEDRVLVGTF.

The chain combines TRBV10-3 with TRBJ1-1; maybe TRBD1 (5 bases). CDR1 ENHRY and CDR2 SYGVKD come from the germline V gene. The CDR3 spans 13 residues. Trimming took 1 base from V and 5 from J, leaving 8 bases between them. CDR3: CAISEFGGTEAFF. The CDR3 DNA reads TGTGCCATCAGTGAGTTCGGGGGGACTGAAGCTTTCTTT.

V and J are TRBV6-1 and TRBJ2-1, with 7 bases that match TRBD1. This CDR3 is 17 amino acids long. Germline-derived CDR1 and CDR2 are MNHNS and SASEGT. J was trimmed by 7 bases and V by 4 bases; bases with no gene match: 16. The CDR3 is CASSARWGQRGLNEQFF. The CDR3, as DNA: TGTGCCAGCAGTGCTCGGTGGGGACAGAGGGGGTTAAATGAGCAGTTCTTC.

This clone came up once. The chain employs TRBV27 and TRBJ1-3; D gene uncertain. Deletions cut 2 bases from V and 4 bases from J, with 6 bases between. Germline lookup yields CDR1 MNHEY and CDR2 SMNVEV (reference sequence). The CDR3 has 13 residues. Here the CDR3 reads CASSLNLGNTIYF. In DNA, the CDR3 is TGTGCCAGCAGTTTAAATCTCGGAAACACCATATATTTT.

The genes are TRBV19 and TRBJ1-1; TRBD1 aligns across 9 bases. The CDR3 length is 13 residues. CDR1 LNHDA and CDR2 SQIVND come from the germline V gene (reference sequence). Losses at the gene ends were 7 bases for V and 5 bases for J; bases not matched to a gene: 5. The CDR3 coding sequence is TGTGCCAGTACCCTACAGGGGGCTACTGAAGCTTTCTTT. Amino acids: CASTLQGATEAFF.

The CDR3 loop reads CASSRQGNEQFF. In DNA form, the CDR3 reads TGTGCCAGCAGCCGACAGGGGAATGAGCAGTTCTTC. This chain joins TRBV2 and TRBJ2-1; 8 bases align to TRBD1. Trimming removed 6 bases from V and 7 bases from J; junction bases left unmatched: 2. In germline, CDR1 is SNHLY, CDR2 FYNNEI. The CDR3 is 12 amino acids.

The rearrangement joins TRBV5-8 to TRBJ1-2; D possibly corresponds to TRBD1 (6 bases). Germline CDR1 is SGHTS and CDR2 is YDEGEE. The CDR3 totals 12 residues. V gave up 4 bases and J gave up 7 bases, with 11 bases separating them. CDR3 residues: CASSRRTVGYTF. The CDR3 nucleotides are TGTGCCAGCAGCCGAAGGACAGTTGGCTACACCTTC.

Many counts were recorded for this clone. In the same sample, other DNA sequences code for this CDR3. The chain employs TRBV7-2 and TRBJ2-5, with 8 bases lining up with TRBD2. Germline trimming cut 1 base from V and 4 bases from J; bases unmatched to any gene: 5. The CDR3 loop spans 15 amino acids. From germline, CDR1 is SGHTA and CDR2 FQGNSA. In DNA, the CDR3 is TGTGCCAGCAGCTTAGGGGGTGCGGGAGGAGAGACCCAGTACTTC. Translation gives CASSLGGAGGETQYF.

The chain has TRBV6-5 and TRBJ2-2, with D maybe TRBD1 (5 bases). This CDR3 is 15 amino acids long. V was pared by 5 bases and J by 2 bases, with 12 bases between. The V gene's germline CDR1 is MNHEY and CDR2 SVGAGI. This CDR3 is CASSPRTRNTGELFF. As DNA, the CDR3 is TGTGCCAGCAGTCCCAGGACAAGAAACACCGGGGAGCTGTTTTTT.

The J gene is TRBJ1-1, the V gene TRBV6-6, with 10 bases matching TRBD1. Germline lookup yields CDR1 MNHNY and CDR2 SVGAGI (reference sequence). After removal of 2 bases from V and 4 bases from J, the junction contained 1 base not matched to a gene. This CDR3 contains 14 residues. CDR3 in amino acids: CASSYGTGVTEAFF. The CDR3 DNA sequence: TGTGCCAGCAGTTACGGGACAGGGGTCACTGAAGCTTTCTTT.

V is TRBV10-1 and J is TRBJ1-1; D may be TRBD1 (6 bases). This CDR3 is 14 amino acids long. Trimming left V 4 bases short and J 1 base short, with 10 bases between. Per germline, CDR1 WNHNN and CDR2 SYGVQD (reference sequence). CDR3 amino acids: CASSVWTANTEAFF. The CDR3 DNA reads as TGCGCCAGCAGTGTTTGGACAGCGAACACTGAAGCTTTCTTT.

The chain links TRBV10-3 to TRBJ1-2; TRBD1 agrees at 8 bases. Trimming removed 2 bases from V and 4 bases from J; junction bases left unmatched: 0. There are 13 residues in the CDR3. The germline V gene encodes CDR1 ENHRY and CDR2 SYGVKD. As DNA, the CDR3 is TGTGCCATCAGTGAGACAGGGGGCTATGGCTACACCTTC. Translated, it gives CAISETGGYGYTF.